This T cell receptor (beta chain) was sequenced during a study of tumor-infiltrating lymphocytes in oesophageal squamous cell carcinoma. The CDR3 is 16 amino acids long, termini counted. Germline V gene lookup returns CDR1 SGHAT and CDR2 FQNNGV. One entry per CDR3 protein, called by TCRdb with MiXCR from the PCR reads. The sample shows tens of thousands of distinct CDR3 sequences, around 38% of them seen only once. Details on this clonotype: The CDR3 does not close with the conserved phenylalanine or tryptophan, likely indicating a read error. Because the CDR3's place on the DNA is in doubt, the DNA is left out and the CDR3 is given as listed by TCRdb.

The TCR was taken from a male donor with esophageal squamous cell carcinoma. The source material was esophageal tumor tissue. This sequence joins TRBV11-2 and TRBJ2-6; the D call of TRBD1 is as the table states it, not checked on the DNA. CDR3 residues: CASSRVQRVNEQFFGA.